The 8 T cell receptor beta chains below come from one sample, sequenced in a study of identical twins. TCRdb re-called the 5' RACE reads with MiXCR, one entry per CDR3 protein. The profile shows hundreds of thousands of distinct CDR3 sequences, 9% to 15% of them singletons. These same records also appear under a second study, on yellow fever vaccine responses in identical twins.

Material for sequencing was CD8+ T cells sorted from blood. The receptor set was obtained from a woman between 18 and 29 years old in good health.

The chain employs TRBV6-2 or TRBV6-3 and TRBJ2-7; 10 bases match TRBD2. CDR3 length: 16 residues. The J segment lost 6 bases and the V segment lost 5 bases, leaving 13 bases of the junction unmatched. Germline V gene lookup returns CDR1 MNHEY and CDR2 SVGEGT. As DNA, the CDR3 is TGTGCCAGCAGTCTTACTACCGGACTAGCGGACGGCGAGCAGTACTTC. Amino acid sequence: CASSLTTGLADGEQYF.

This chain connects TRBV6-1 to TRBJ2-1, with D possibly called TRBD1 or TRBD2 (5 bases each). V was clipped by 5 bases and J by 9 bases, with 17 bases between them. The CDR3 has 14 amino acids. The germline gives CDR1 MNHNS, CDR2 SASEGT. The DNA of the CDR3 is TGTGCCAGCAGTCCCGGGGACCTCTCGGGTGAGCAGTTCTTC. Translating it yields CASSPGDLSGEQFF.

V and J are TRBV19 and TRBJ1-5; 7 positions agree with TRBD1. V was pared by 7 bases and J by 1 base, with 4 bases of the junction left unmatched. Looked up from germline, CDR1 is LNHDA and CDR2 is SQIVND (reference sequence). CDR3 size: 14 residues. Here the CDR3 DNA reads TGTGCCAGTAATGCAGGGGGAAGCAATCAGCCCCAGCATTTT. It yields the protein CASNAGGSNQPQHF. Looking up the rest from reference TRBV19 and TRBJ1-5 gives the full variable domain: DGGITQSPKYLFRKEGQNVTLSCEQNLNHDAMYWYRQDPGQGLRLIYYSQIVNDFQKGDIAEGYSVSREKKESFPLTVTSAQKNPTAFYLCASNAGGSNQPQHFGDGTRLSIL.

The table lists this clonotype with a few counts. This chain links TRBV29-1 with TRBJ1-1; D ambiguous. The CDR3 runs to 11 residues. Germline-derived CDR1 and CDR2 are SQVTM and ANQGSEA. Trimming removed 3 bases at V and 5 bases at J, with 7 bases between. The CDR3 bases are TGCAGCGTTGATCTGGATACTGAAGCTTTCTTT. It encodes CSVDLDTEAFF.

In this sample, this clonotype turned up a few times. This chain connects TRBV15 to TRBJ1-1; D is uncertain. This CDR3 spans 13 amino acids. The germline V gene encodes CDR1 LNHNV and CDR2 YYDKDF (reference sequence). V gave up 1 base and J gave up 4 bases, with 7 bases separating them. The CDR3 DNA sequence: TGTGCCACCAGCAGAGTCCGGGGCACTGAAGCTTTCTTT. Its translation is CATSRVRGTEAFF.

This clonotype was detected a few times. The rearrangement links TRBV9 to TRBJ2-7, with a tentative D call TRBD1 (5 bases). There are 16 residues in the CDR3. Trimming removed 0 bases at V and 7 bases at J, with 20 bases between. Germline loops: CDR1 SGDLS, CDR2 YYNGEE. DNA for the CDR3: TGTGCCAGCAGCGTAGTGGGATCCCCGTCCCAGGGTGAGCAGTACTTC. It specifies CASSVVGSPSQGEQYF.

This clonotype was detected a few times. The rearrangement joins TRBV9 to TRBJ2-7, with D unresolved. The V end lost 4 bases, the J end lost 3 bases, and 8 bases lay between the germline ends. CDR1 and CDR2 from the germline V gene are SGDLS and YYNGEE. This CDR3 region has 12 residues. The CDR3 DNA follows: TGTGCCAGCAGCTCCAACAGCTACGAGCAGTACTTC. Encoded protein: CASSSNSYEQYF.

The chain combines TRBV6-1 with TRBJ2-7; TRBD1 matches 9 bases. V shed 3 bases and J 6 bases; nucleotides not matched to a gene: 9. In germline, CDR1 is MNHNS, CDR2 SASEGT. CDR3 length: 15 residues. As DNA, the CDR3 is TGTGCCAGCAGTGACGTCCCGGGACAGGGCATCGAGCAGTACTTC. Its translation is CASSDVPGQGIEQYF.